This T cell receptor (beta chain) was obtained from a study of blood T cell repertoires in COVID-19. About the study: COVID-19 samples collected from the United States, Italy and Spain covered acute and convalescent phases. From T cells, B-cell-depleted T cells, or PBMCs came the material, which was cDNA or gDNA.

Authors' analysis steps: Reference gene primer amplification gave nucleated cell count estimates. Produced via immunoSEQ multiplex PCR; TCRdb's table is partial and in-frame only. That table furnishes V, J and clone size, whereas the DNA furnished D and trimming. Among some 150,000 clones, around nine tenths were seen once, and the ten largest hold roughly 2%. V was pared by 3 bases and J by 7 bases, with 5 bases of the junction left unmatched. CDR3 length equals 14 residues. Germline-derived CDR1 and CDR2 are MNHNS and SASEGT. V is TRBV6-1 and J is TRBJ1-4; 7 nucleotides match TRBD1. Specimen: peripheral blood. The source is a human donor in a cohort sampled during active COVID-19. CDR3 loop: CASSELQGPEKLFF. The CDR3, as DNA: TGTGCCAGCAGTGAGCTACAGGGGCCTGAAAAACTGTTTTTT.